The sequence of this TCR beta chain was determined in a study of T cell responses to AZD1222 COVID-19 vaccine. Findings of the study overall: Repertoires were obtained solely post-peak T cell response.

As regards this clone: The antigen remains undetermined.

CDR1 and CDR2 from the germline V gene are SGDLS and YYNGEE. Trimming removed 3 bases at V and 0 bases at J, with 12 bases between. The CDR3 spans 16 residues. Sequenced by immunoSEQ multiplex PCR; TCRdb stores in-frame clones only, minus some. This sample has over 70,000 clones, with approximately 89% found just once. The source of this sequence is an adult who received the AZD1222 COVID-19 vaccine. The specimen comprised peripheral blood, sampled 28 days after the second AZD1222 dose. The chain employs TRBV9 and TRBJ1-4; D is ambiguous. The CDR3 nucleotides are TGTGCCAGCAGCGGAGGAGGGATCGCAACTAATGAAAAACTGTTTTTT. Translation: CASSGGGIATNEKLFF. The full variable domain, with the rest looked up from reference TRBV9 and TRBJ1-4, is DSGVTQTPKHLITATGQRVTLRCSPRSGDLSVYWYQQSLDQGLQFLIQYYNGEERAKGNILERFSAQQFPDLHSELNLSSLELGDSALYFCASSGGGIATNEKLFFGSGTQLSVL.